This T cell receptor (beta chain) comes out of a study of blood T cell repertoires in COVID-19. CDR3 length equals 16 residues. Trimming took 1 base from V and 2 from J, leaving 11 bases between them. Germline CDR1 is SEHNR and CDR2 is FQNEAQ (reference sequence). Here immunoSEQ multiplex PCR was the method, and the copy in TCRdb shows in-frame clones only, minus some. The sample holds 50,000 to 65,000 clones; roughly four fifths are singletons and the top ten take over 4%. The receptor's source is a woman aged 55-70 years with acute or convalescent COVID-19. The source material was peripheral blood. The chain employs TRBV7-9 and TRBJ1-4, with D perhaps matching TRBD1 (5 bases). CDR3 residues: CASSLGKSGTNEKLFF. The CDR3 coding sequence is TGTGCCAGCAGCTTAGGCAAGTCAGGGACTAATGAAAAACTGTTTTTT.